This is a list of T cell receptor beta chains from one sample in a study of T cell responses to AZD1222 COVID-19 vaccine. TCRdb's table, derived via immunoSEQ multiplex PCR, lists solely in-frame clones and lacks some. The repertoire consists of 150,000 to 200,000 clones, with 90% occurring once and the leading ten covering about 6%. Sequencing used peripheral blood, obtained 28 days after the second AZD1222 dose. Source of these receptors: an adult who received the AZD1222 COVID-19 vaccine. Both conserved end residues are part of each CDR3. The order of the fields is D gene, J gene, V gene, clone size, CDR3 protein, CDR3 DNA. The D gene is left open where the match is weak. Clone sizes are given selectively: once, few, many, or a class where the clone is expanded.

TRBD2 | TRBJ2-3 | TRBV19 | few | CASSRLAGTYTDTQYF | TGTGCCAGTAGTAGACTAGCGGGGACTTACACAGATACGCAGTATTTT
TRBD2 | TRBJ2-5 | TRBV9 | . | CASSPGTSGARTQYF | TGTGCCAGCAGCCCAGGGACTAGCGGGGCCCGGACCCAGTACTTC
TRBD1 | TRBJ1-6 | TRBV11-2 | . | CASSLVGQGGSPLHF | TGTGCCAGCAGCTTAGTAGGACAGGGCGGTTCACCCCTCCACTTT
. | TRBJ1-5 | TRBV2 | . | CASSAQTNQPQHF | TGTGCCAGCAGTGCACAGACTAATCAGCCCCAGCATTTT
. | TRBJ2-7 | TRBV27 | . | CASTLDGGSYEQYF | TGTGCCAGCACCCTAGACGGAGGATCCTACGAGCAGTACTTC
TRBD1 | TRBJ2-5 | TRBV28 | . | CASSKGTGTGGTQYF | TGTGCCAGCAGTAAAGGAACCGGGACAGGGGGGACCCAGTACTTC
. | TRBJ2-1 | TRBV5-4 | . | CASSRDTGGGNEQFF | TGTGCCAGCAGCCGGGACACCGGAGGTGGCAATGAGCAGTTCTTC
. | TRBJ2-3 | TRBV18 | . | CASSPVLARGTDTQYF | TGTGCCAGCTCACCCGTGTTAGCGAGGGGCACAGATACGCAGTATTTT
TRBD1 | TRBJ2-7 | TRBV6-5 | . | CASSYGGTGPYEQYF | TGTGCCAGCAGTTACGGAGGGACAGGGCCCTACGAGCAGTACTTC
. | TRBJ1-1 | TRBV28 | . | CASSSGRGQLNTEAFF | TGTGCCAGCAGTTCTGGGCGGGGCCAGTTGAACACTGAAGCTTTCTTT
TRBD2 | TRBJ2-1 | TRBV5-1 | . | CASRTTSGFSSSYNEQFF | TGCGCCAGCCGTACGACTAGCGGCTTTTCGAGCTCCTACAATGAGCAGTTCTTC
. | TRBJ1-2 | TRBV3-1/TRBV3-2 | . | CASSQRRDKANYGYTF | TGTGCCAGCAGCCAAAGACGGGACAAAGCTAACTATGGCTACACCTTC
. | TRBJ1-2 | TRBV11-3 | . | CASSLRTGAGYTF | TGTGCCAGCAGCCTTCGGACGGGAGCCGGCTACACCTTC
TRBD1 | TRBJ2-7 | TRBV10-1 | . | CASSPWFPPGQGFHEQYF | TGCGCCAGCAGTCCATGGTTTCCTCCGGGACAGGGATTCCACGAGCAGTACTTC
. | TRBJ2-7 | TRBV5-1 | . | CASSSTVSYEQYF | TGCGCCAGCAGCTCGACAGTCTCCTACGAGCAGTACTTC
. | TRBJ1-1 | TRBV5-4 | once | CASRAGTMNTEAFF | TGTGCCAGCAGAGCCGGGACAATGAACACTGAAGCTTTCTTT
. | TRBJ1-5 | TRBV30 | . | CAWSVGLTYNQPQHF | TGTGCCTGGAGTGTTGGCTTGACATACAATCAGCCCCAGCATTTT
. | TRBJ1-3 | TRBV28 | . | CASSLFPGSDSLYSGNTIYF | TGTGCCAGCAGTTTATTTCCCGGGAGTGACAGCCTTTACTCTGGAAACACCATATATTTT
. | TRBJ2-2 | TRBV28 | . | CASRTGGYTGELFF | TGTGCCAGCCGAACCGGAGGATACACCGGGGAGCTGTTTTTT
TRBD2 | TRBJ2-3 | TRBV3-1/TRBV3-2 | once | CASSQDRSQGWRREEDTQYF | TGTGCCAGCAGCCAAGATCGGTCGCAGGGTTGGAGGCGGGAGGAAGATACGCAGTATTTT
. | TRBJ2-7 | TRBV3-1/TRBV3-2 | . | CASSQKPPRQYF | TGTGCCAGCAGCCAAAAGCCCCCGCGGCAGTACTTC
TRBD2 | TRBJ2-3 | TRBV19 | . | CASTPVLAGADTQYF | TGTGCCAGTACCCCTGTACTAGCGGGAGCAGATACGCAGTATTTT
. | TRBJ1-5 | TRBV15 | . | CATSRVTGQPNQPQHF | TGTGCCACCAGCAGAGTTACAGGGCAACCCAATCAGCCCCAGCATTTT
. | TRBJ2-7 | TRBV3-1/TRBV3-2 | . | CASSHQGSSYEQYF | TGTGCCAGCAGCCATCAGGGAAGCTCCTACGAGCAGTACTTC
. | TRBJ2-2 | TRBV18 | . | CASSPLTAPNTGELFF | TGTGCCAGCTCACCACTTACAGCACCGAACACCGGGGAGCTGTTTTTT
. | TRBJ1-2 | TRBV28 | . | CASSKKDRNYGYTF | TGTGCCAGCAGTAAGAAGGACCGTAACTATGGCTACACCTTC
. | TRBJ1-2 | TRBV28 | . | CASSLPRSYGYTF | TGTGCCAGCAGTTTACCCAGGAGCTATGGCTACACCTTC
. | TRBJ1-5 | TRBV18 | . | CASSPPGEVRQPQHF | TGTGCCAGCTCACCACCGGGGGAGGTACGTCAGCCCCAGCATTTT
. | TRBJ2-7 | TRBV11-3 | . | CASSLDPTAYEQYF | TGTGCCAGCAGCTTAGATCCCACAGCCTACGAGCAGTACTTC
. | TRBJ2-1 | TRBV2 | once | CASSDGDRSSYNEQFF | TGTGCCAGCAGTGACGGGGACCGCAGCTCCTACAATGAGCAGTTCTTC
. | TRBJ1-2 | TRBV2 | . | CASSHRWGNYGYTF | TGTGCCAGCAGTCACCGGTGGGGGAACTATGGCTACACCTTC
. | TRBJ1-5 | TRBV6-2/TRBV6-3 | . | CASSWTEHQPQHF | TGTGCCAGCAGTTGGACAGAGCATCAGCCCCAGCATTTT
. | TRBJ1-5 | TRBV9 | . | CASSVGGSNSNQPQHF | TGTGCCAGCAGCGTAGGGGGCAGTAATAGCAATCAGCCCCAGCATTTT
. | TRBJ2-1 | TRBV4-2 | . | CASSQDTLASNEQFF | TGTGCCAGCAGCCAAGATACCCTAGCGAGTAATGAGCAGTTCTTC
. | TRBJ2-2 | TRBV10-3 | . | CAISDRGAGAGELFF | TGTGCCATCAGTGATCGGGGCGCCGGGGCCGGGGAGCTGTTTTTT
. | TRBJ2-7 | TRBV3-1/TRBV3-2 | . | CASSQLRSYEQYF | TGTGCCAGCAGCCAACTCAGATCCTACGAGCAGTACTTC
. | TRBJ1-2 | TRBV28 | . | CASSLGTGNTYGYTF | TGTGCCAGCAGTTTAGGAACAGGGAATACTTATGGCTACACCTTC
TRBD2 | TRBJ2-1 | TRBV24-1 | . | CATSDGKRTSGSRYNEQFF | TGTGCCACCAGTGATGGAAAAAGGACTAGCGGGAGTCGGTACAATGAGCAGTTCTTC
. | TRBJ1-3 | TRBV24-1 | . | CATSDSSGNTIYF | TGTGCCACCAGTGATTCCTCTGGAAACACCATATATTTT
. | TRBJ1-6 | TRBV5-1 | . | CASSLEGASSPLHF | TGCGCCAGCAGCTTGGAAGGGGCTAGCTCACCCCTCCACTTT
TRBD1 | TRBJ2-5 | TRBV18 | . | CASSPLQGYQETQYF | TGTGCCAGCTCACCGTTACAGGGGTACCAAGAGACCCAGTACTTC